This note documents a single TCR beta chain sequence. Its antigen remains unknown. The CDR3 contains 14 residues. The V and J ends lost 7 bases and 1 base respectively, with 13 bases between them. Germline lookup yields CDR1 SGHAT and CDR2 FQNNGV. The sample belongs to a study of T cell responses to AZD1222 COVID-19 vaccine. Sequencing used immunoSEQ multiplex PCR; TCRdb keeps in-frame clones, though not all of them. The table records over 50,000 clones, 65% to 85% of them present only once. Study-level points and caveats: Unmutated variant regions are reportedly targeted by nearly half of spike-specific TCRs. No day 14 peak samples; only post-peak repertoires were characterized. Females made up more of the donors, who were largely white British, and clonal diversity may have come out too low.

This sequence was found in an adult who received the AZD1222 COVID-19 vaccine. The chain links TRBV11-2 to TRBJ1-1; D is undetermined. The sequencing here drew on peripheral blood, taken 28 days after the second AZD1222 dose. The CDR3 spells CASTRPGRNTEAFF. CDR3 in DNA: TGTGCCAGCACACGGCCCGGGAGGAACACTGAAGCTTTCTTT.